Listed below are T cell receptor beta chains from one sample, sequenced in a study of T cell repertoires in cytomegalovirus infection. TCRdb re-called the reads with MiXCR, one entry per CDR3 protein. Of roughly 180,000 distinct CDR3 sequences listed, 17% are singletons. The material sequenced was CD8+ T cells from PBMCs. The receptor source for this set is a human donor in good health (CMV status not recorded). Some clones in this sample may be carry-over from other donors' samples. Both conserved end residues are part of each CDR3. The D gene is left open where the match is weak. For some rows the clone size is stated as once, few or many, or as a class when expanded; others skip it.

d_gene	j_gene	v_gene	abundance	CDR3nt	CDR3aa
TRBD2	TRBJ2-5	TRBV28	few	TGTGCCAGCAGTCCCTGGACTAGCGGAACCCAAGAGACCCAGTACTTC	CASSPWTSGTQETQYF
TRBD2	TRBJ2-1	TRBV4-3	.	TGCGCCAGCAGCCAAGAGTCTGGGGGCGGGGGGCGTGATGAGCAGTTCTTC	CASSQESGGGGRDEQFF
.	TRBJ2-2	TRBV6-2/TRBV6-3	.	TGTGCCAGCAGTTACTCGATGCATGGTAACACCGGGGAGCTGTTTTTT	CASSYSMHGNTGELFF
.	TRBJ1-1	TRBV7-2	.	TGTGCCAGCAGCTCCCCGGGGCAGGTGAACACTGAAGCTTTCTTT	CASSSPGQVNTEAFF
.	TRBJ1-1	TRBV2	.	TGTGCCAGCAGTGAATCTCGGGTTGGAGGGGGGGACACTGAAGCTTTCTTT	CASSESRVGGGDTEAFF
.	TRBJ1-2	TRBV20-1	.	TGCAGTGCTAGCCTGGGGGAGATTGACAGTTTTTATGGCTACACCTTC	CSASLGEIDSFYGYTF
TRBD2	TRBJ2-1	TRBV6-2/TRBV6-3	.	TGTGCCAGCAGACGCGGGGGGGCTATCTACAATGAGCAGTTCTTC	CASRRGGAIYNEQFF
.	TRBJ2-7	TRBV7-9	few	TGTGCCAGCAGCTCCCCTTGGTCCCTCCCGACGAACTACGAGCAGTACTTC	CASSSPWSLPTNYEQYF
TRBD2	TRBJ2-1	TRBV12-3/TRBV12-4	few	TGTGCCAGCAACAGCGGGGGGGCCGGCAATGAGCAGTTCTTC	CASNSGGAGNEQFF
.	TRBJ2-7	TRBV27	.	TGTGCCAGCAGTCCAAACAGGGTTTCCTACGAGCAGTACTTC	CASSPNRVSYEQYF
TRBD2	TRBJ2-1	TRBV7-6	.	TGTGCCAGCAGCTTAGAAGCTAGCGGGGGGGCCGGTTACAATGAGCAGTTCTTC	CASSLEASGGAGYNEQFF
.	TRBJ2-2	TRBV10-3	.	TGTGCCATCGGATCGTCCCAAGCGGACACCGGGGAGCTGTTTTTT	CAIGSSQADTGELFF
.	TRBJ2-7	TRBV2	.	TGTGCCTACGCGACCCAGGGATCCTACGAGCAGTACTTC	CAYATQGSYEQYF
.	TRBJ2-2	TRBV7-8	few	TGTGCCAGCAGCTTAAATTCAGCGGGTAACACCGGGGAGCTGTTTTTT	CASSLNSAGNTGELFF
.	TRBJ1-1	TRBV28	few	TGTGCCAGCAGTTCAGAGATCTCGAACACTGAAGCTTTCTTT	CASSSEISNTEAFF
TRBD2	TRBJ2-3	TRBV5-5	.	TGTGCCAGCAGCCGACTAGCGGGGGGGTTGGCAGATACGCAGTATTTT	CASSRLAGGLADTQYF
TRBD1	TRBJ2-7	TRBV5-1	once	TGCGCCAGCAGCGGGGTTGGGACAGAAACCTACGAGCAGTACTTC	CASSGVGTETYEQYF
.	TRBJ2-7	TRBV28	.	TGTGCCAGCAGTTTGTATAACGAGCAGTACTTC	CASSLYNEQYF